This TCR beta chain was sequenced for a study of a mutant IDH1 vaccine in newly diagnosed glioma. Study at large: Vaccination started 4-6 weeks after radiotherapy alone, or with temozolomide cycles. V12 took place at week 35, and V13 at week 47. Study-level results: Apparently, pseudoprogression bore no relation to changes among the top peripheral T cell clonotypes. A vaccine-induced immune response developed in roughly 93% of the patients.

About this clone itself: Its antigen remains unknown.

V lost 3 bases, J lost 2 bases, and 14 bases stayed unmatched. The CDR3 is 17 amino acids. Germline values: CDR1 SGHRS, CDR2 YFSETQ. The data were produced by immunoSEQ multiplex PCR, yet TCRdb's version contains in-frame clones alone and is incomplete. The table shows tens of thousands of clones, with under 90% occurring only once. Time point reported: week 35, safety follow-up. Each dose delivered 300 ug of mutant IDH1 20-mer peptide subcutaneously with imiquimod. This sequence was found in a middle-aged woman with glioma. Some clones in this sample may be carry-over from other donors' samples. Here the sequenced sample was PBMCs, taken from a glioma patient whose treatment included an IDH1 peptide vaccine. V usage is TRBV5-1 and J usage is TRBJ2-7; 7 nucleotides match TRBD2. For the CDR3, the DNA is TGCGCCAGCAGCTACAGCGCGGGAGTGGCGGGGACCTACGAGCAGTACTTC. It translates to CASSYSAGVAGTYEQYF.